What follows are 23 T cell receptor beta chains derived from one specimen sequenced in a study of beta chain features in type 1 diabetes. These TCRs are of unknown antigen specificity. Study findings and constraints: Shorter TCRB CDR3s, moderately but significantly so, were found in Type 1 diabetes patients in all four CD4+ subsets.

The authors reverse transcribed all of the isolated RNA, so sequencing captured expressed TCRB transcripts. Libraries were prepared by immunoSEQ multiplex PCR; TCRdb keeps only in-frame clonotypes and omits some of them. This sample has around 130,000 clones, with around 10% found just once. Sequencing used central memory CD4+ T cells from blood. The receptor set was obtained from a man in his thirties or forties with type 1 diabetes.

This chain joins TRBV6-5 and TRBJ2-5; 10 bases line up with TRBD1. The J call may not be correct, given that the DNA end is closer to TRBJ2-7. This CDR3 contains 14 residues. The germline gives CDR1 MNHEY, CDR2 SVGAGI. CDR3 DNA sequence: TGTGCCAGCAGTTGGACAGGGGGAAGGTACGAGCAGTACTTC. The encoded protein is CASSWTGGRYEQYF.

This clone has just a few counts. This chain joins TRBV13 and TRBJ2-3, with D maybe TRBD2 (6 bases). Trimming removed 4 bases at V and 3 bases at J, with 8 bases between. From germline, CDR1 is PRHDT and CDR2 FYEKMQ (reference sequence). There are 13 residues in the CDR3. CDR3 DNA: TGTGCCAGCAGCTACGGGGGAACAGATACGCAGTATTTT. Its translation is CASSYGGTDTQYF.

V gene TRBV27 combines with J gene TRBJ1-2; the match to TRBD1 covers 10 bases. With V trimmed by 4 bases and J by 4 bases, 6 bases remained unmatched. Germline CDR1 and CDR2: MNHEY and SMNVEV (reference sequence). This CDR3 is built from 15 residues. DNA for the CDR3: TGTGCCAGCAGTTCCTCGACAGGGGGCAGCTATGGCTACACCTTC. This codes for CASSSSTGGSYGYTF.

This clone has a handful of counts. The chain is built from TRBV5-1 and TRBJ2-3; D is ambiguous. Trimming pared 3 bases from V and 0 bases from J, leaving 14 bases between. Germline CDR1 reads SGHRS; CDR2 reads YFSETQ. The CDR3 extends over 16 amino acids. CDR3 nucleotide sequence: TGCGCCAGCAGCTATCATGGTGGCGGTAGCACAGATACGCAGTATTTT. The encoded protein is CASSYHGGGSTDTQYF.

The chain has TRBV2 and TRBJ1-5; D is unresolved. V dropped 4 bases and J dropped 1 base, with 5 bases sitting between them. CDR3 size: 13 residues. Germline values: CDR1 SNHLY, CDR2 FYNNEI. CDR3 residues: CASSVESNQPQHF. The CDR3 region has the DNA TGTGCCAGCAGTGTCGAGAGCAATCAGCCCCAGCATTTT.

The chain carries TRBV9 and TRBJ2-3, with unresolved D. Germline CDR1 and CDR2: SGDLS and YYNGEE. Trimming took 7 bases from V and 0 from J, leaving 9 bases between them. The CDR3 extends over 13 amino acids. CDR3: CASGRLSTDTQYF. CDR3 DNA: TGTGCCAGCGGGCGTCTTAGCACAGATACGCAGTATTTT.

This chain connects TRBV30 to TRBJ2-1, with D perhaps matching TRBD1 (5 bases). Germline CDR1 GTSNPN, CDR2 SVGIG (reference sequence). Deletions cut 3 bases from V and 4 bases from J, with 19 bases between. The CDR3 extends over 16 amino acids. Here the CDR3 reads CAWRARTDSAYNEQFF. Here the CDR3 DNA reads TGTGCCTGGAGGGCGAGGACCGACAGTGCTTACAATGAGCAGTTCTTC.

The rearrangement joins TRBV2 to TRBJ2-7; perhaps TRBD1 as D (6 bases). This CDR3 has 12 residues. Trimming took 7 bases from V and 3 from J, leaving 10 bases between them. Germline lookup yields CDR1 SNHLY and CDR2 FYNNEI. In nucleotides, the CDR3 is TGTGCCAGCAAGGGGGAAGGCTACGAGCAGTACTTC. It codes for CASKGEGYEQYF.

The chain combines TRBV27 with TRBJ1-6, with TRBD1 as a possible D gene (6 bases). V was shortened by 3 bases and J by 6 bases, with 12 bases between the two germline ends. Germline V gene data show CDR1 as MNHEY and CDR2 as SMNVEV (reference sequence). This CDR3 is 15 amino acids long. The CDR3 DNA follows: TGTGCCAGCAGTTTTTCCGGACAGACTAATTCACCCCTCCACTTT. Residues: CASSFSGQTNSPLHF.

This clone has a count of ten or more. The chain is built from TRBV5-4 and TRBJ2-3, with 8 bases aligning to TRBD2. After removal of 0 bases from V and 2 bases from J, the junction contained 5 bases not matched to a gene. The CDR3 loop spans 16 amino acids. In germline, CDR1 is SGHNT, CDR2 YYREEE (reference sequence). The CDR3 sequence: CASSLAERGTTDTQYF. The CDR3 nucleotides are TGTGCCAGCAGCTTGGCGGAGCGGGGGACCACAGATACGCAGTATTTT.

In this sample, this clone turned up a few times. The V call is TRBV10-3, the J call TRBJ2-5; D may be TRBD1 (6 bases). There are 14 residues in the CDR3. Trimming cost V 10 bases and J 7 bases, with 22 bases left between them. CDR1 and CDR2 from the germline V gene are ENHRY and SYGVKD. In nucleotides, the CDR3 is TGTGCCAGCCCCATGGAACAGGGTCGGGCGACCCAGTACTTC. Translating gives CASPMEQGRATQYF.

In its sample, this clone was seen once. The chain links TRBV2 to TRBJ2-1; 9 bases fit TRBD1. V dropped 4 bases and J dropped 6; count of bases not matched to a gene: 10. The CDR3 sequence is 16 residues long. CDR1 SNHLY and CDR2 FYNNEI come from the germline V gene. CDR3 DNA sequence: TGTGCCAGCAGTGCCCGGGACAGGGAAGCCGGCAATGAGCAGTTCTTC. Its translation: CASSARDREAGNEQFF.

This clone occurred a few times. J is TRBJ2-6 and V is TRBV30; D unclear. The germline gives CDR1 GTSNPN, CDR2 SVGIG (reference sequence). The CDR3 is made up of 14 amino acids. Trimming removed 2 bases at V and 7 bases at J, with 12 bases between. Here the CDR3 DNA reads TGTGCCTGGAGTACATGGGCTCTAGCCAACGTCCTGACTTTC. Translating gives CAWSTWALANVLTF.

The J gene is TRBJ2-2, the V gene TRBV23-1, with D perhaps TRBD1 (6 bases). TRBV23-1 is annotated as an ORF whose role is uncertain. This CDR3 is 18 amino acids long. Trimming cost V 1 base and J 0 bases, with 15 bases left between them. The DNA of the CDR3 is TGCGCCAGCAGTCAATTTTTATTAGGACAGACGAACACCGGGGAGCTGTTTTTT. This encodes CASSQFLLGQTNTGELFF.

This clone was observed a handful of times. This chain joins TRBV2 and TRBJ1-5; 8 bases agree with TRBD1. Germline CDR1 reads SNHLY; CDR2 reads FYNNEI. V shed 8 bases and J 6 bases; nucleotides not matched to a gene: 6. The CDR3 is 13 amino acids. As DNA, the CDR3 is TGTGCCAGCGGTCAGGGGGCAAGTCAGCCCCAGCATTTT. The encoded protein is CASGQGASQPQHF. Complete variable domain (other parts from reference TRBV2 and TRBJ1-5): EPEVTQTPSHQVTQMGQEVILRCVPISNHLYFYWYRQILGQKVEFLVSFYNNEISEKSEIFDDQFSVERPDGSNFTLKIRSTKLEDSAMYFCASGQGASQPQHFGDGTRLSIL.

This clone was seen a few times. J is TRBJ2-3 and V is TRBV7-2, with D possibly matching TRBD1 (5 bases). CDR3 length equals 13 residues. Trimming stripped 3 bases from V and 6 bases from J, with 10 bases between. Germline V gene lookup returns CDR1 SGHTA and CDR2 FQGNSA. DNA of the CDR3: TGTGCCAGCAGCTTGACAGCGATCGATACGCAGTATTTT. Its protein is CASSLTAIDTQYF. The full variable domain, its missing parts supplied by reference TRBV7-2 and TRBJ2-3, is GAGVSQSPSNKVTEKGKDVELRCDPISGHTALYWYRQSLGQGLEFLIYFQGNSAPDKSGLPSDRFSAERTGGSVSTLTIQRTQQEDSAVYLCASSLTAIDTQYFGPGTRLTVL.

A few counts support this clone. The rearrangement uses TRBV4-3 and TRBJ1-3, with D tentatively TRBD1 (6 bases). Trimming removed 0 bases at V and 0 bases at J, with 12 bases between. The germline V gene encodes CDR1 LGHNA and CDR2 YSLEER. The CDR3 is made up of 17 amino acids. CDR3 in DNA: TGCGCCAGCAGCCAAGATCTGGCAGGGGCCTCTGGAAACACCATATATTTT. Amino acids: CASSQDLAGASGNTIYF.

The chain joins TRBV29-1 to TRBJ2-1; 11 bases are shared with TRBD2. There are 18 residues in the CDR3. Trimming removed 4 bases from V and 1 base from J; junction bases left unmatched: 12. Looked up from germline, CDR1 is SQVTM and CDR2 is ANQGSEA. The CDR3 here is CSVVWGLADTGSYNEQFF. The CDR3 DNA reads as TGCAGCGTTGTCTGGGGACTAGCGGACACAGGGTCCTACAATGAGCAGTTCTTC.

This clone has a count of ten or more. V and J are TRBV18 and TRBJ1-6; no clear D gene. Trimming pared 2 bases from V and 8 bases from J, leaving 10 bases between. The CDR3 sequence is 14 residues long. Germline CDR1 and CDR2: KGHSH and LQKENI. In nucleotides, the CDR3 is TGTGCCAGCTCACCAGTGGCAGCGGATTCACCCCTCCACTTT. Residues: CASSPVAADSPLHF. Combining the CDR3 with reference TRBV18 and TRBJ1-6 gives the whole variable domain NAGVMQNPRHLVRRRGQEARLRCSPMKGHSHVYWYRQLPEEGLKFMVYLQKENIIDESGMPKERFSAEFPKEGPSILRIQQVVRGDSAAYFCASSPVAADSPLHFGNGTRLTVT.

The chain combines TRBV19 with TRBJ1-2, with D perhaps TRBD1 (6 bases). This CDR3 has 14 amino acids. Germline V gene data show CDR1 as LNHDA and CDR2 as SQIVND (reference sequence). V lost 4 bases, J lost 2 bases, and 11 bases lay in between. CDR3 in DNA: TGTGCCAGTAGTACCCGACAGGCGAACTATGGCTACACCTTC. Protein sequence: CASSTRQANYGYTF.

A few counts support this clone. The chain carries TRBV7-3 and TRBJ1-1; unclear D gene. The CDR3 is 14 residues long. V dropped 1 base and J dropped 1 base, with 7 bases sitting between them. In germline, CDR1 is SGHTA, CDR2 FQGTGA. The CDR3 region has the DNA TGTGCCAGCAGCTTAAGTCCGGGGAACACTGAAGCTTTCTTT. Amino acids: CASSLSPGNTEAFF.

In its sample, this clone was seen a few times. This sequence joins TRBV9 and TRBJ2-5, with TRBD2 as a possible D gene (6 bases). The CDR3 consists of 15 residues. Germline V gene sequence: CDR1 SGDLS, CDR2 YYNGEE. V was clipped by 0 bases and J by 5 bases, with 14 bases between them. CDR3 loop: CASSVVGLGSETQYF. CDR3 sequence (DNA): TGTGCCAGCAGCGTAGTGGGACTCGGGTCGGAGACCCAGTACTTC.

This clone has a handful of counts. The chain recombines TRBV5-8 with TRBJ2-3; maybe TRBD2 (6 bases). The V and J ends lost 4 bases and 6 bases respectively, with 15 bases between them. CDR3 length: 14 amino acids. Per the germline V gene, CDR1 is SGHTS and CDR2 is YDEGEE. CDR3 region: CASSHTSGVDTQYF. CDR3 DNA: TGTGCCAGCAGCCACACCTCGGGAGTGGATACGCAGTATTTT.